This T cell receptor beta chain comes out of a study of identical twins. A universal primer binding site was introduced by template switching. The final cDNA contained unique molecular identifiers. TCRdb re-called the 5' RACE reads with MiXCR, one entry per CDR3 protein. The top ten clones hold approximately 0.48% of a sample with approximately 550,000 distinct CDR3 sequences, under 25% of them seen once. As to this clonotype: As yet, its antigen is unknown.

The donors were all healthy and Caucasian. V lost 2 bases and J 2 bases, leaving 13 bases between the germline ends. The CDR3 runs 16 residues. In germline, CDR1 is MGHRA, CDR2 YSYEKL. Study results and limitations: Researchers caution that invariant MAIT and iNKT cells could partly confound zero-insertion analyses. The authors drew conclusions from cross-sectional statistical analysis rather than following the same donors.

These data were likewise used in another study, on yellow fever vaccine responses in identical twins.

The sample taken for sequencing was CD4+ T cells sorted from blood. This chain links TRBV4-1 with TRBJ2-1; no definite D call. The sequence came from a woman aged 18-35 years in good health. The DNA for the CDR3 is TGCGCCAGCAGCCAACCGGCGAGAACGACCTACAATGAGCAGTTCTTC. This gives the protein CASSQPARTTYNEQFF.